Sequencing of this TCR beta chain was carried out in a study of shared clonotypes between healthy human individuals. CDR1 is LNHDA, CDR2 SQIVND, per germline (reference sequence). Trimming stripped 3 bases from V and 3 bases from J, with 9 bases between. This CDR3 is 14 amino acids long. Only in-frame clones appear in the TCRdb table, and some are missing; sequencing was by immunoSEQ multiplex PCR. The data show approximately 2,300,000 clones, 92% seen once. The sample holds a few counts of this clone. This TCR was sampled from a man between 18 and 29 years old in good health. Some clones in this sample may be carry-over from other donors' samples. Sample: naive CD4+ T cells from PBMCs. Subset given: CD45RA+ positively selected. The chain uses TRBV19 and TRBJ1-5; D is unclear. In DNA, the CDR3 is TGTGCCAGTAGTATGCCAGTCCCCAATCAGCCCCAGCATTTT. It codes for CASSMPVPNQPQHF. The full variable domain, rest sourced from reference TRBV19 and TRBJ1-5, is DGGITQSPKYLFRKEGQNVTLSCEQNLNHDAMYWYRQDPGQGLRLIYYSQIVNDFQKGDIAEGYSVSREKKESFPLTVTSAQKNPTAFYLCASSMPVPNQPQHFGDGTRLSIL.